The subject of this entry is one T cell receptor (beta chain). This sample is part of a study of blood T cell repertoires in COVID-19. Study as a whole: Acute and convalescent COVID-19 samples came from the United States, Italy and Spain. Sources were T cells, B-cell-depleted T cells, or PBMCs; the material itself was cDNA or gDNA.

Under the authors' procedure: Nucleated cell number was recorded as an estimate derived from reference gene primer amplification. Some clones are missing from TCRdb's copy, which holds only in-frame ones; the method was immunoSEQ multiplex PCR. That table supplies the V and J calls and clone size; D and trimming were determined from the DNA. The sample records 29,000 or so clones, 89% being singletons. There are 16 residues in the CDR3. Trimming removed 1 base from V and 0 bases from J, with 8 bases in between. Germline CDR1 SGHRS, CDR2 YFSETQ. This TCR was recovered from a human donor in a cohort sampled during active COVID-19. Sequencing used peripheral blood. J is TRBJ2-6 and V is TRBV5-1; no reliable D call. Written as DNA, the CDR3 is TGCGCCAGCAGCTTGCGTCCAGACTCTGGGGCCAACGTCCTGACTTTC. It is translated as CASSLRPDSGANVLTF.